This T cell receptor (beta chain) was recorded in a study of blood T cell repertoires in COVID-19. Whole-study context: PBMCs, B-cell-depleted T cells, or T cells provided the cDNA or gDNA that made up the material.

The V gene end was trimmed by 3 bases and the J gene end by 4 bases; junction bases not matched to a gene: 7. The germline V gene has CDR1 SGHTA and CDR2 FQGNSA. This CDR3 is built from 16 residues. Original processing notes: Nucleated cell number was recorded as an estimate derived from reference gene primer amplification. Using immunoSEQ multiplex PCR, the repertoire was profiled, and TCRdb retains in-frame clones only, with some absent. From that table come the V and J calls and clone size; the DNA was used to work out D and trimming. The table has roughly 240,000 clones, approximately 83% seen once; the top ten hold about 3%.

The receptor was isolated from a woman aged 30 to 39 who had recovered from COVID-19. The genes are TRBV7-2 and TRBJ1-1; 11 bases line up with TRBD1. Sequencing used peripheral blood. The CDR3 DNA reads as TGTGCCAGCAGCTTTGCCGGGACAGGGGGGGGCACTGAAGCTTTCTTT. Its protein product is CASSFAGTGGGTEAFF.